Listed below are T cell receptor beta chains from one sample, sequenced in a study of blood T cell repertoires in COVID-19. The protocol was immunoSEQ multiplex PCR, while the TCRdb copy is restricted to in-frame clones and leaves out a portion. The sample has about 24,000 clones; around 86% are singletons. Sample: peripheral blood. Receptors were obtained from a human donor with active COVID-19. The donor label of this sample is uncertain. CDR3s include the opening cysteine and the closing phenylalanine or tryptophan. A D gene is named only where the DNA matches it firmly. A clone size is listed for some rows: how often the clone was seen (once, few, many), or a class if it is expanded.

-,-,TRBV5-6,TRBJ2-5,CASSWRGRGGETQYF,TGTGCCAGCAGCTGGAGAGGTCGGGGAGGAGAGACCCAGTACTTC
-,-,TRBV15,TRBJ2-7,CATSREGAGVPGEQYF,TGTGCCACCAGCAGAGAAGGTGCAGGGGTGCCTGGCGAGCAGTACTTC
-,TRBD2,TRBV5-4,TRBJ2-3,CASSPPGLAGEDTQYF,TGTGCCAGCAGCCCGCCGGGACTAGCGGGAGAGGATACGCAGTATTTT
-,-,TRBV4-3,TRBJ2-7,CASSQGQGRDEQYF,TGCGCCAGCAGCCAAGGACAGGGGAGGGACGAGCAGTACTTC
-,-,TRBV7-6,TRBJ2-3,CASSLAQGGTDTQYF,TGTGCCAGCAGCTTAGCACAGGGAGGCACAGATACGCAGTATTTT
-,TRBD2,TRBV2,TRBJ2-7,CASSEAGGLGSYEQYF,TGTGCCAGCAGTGAAGCGGGGGGACTAGGCTCCTACGAGCAGTACTTC
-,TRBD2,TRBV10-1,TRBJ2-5,CASSQRRLAGGETQYF,TGCGCCAGCAGCCAGAGACGGCTAGCGGGGGGTGAGACCCAGTACTTC
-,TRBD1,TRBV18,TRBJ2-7,CASSSRTGIHEQYF,TGTGCCAGCTCATCTCGGACAGGGATACACGAGCAGTACTTC
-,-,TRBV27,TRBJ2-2,CASSRGTDTGELFF,TGTGCCAGCAGCCGCGGGACTGACACCGGGGAGCTGTTTTTT
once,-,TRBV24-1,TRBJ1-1,CATSDLFPGLQNTEAFF,TGTGCCACCAGTGATCTCTTTCCGGGACTGCAAAACACTGAAGCTTTCTTT
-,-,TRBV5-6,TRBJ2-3,CASSLGAGTDTQYF,TGTGCCAGCAGCTTGGGGGCAGGCACAGATACGCAGTATTTT
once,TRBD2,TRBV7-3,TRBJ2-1,CASSLGLAGVYYNEQFF,TGTGCCAGCAGCTTAGGTCTAGCGGGAGTCTACTACAATGAGCAGTTCTTC
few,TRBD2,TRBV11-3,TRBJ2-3,CASRAGAGGAGTQYF,TGTGCCAGCCGGGCGGGAGCGGGAGGTGCCGGGACGCAGTATTTT
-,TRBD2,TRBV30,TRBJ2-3,CAWNSRGYRGTDTQYF,TGTGCCTGGAACTCGCGGGGGTATCGGGGCACAGATACGCAGTATTTT